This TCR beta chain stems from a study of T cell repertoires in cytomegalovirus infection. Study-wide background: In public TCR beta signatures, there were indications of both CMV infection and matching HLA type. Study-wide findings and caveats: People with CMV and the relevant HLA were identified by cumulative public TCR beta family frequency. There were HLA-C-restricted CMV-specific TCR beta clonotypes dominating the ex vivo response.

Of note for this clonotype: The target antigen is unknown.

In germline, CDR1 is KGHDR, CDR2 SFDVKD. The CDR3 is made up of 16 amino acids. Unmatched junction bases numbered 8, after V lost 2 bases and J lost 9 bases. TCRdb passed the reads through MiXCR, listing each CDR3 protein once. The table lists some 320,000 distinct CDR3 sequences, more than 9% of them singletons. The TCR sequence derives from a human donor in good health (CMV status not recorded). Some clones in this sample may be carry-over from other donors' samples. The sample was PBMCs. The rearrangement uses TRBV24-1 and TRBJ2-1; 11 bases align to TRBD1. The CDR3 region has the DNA TGTGCCACCAGTGATTCACCGGGACAGGGGGGGAGTGAGCAGTTCTTC. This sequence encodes CATSDSPGQGGSEQFF.